The source of this TCR beta chain is a study of CD8 T cells in Susac syndrome. Study-level findings and limits: It was acknowledged by the study that relatively few individuals were included in its TCR sequencing and HLA analysis.

Random hexamers were used to reverse transcribe roughly 0.5 to 1 ug of RNA. TCR beta CDR3 was amplified by immunoSEQ covering 54 Vbeta and 13 Jbeta. TCRdb fed the immunoSEQ multiplex PCR reads into MiXCR, producing one record per CDR3 protein. This sample yields a few hundred thousand distinct CDR3 sequences, of which more than 85% are seen a single time; 0.082% belongs to the top ten. Notes on this clonotype: As yet, its antigen is unknown.

V lost 5 bases, J lost 4 bases, and 4 bases stayed unmatched. The germline gives CDR1 LNHDA, CDR2 SQIVND (reference sequence). The CDR3 covers 13 residues. The multiple sclerosis controls were treatment-naive patients affected by stable or active relapsing-remitting disease. The CD8+ and CD4+ T cells were negatively isolated, with the TEMRA cells enriched by FACS. Specimen: CD4+ T cells from PBMCs. The receptor comes from a human donor with multiple sclerosis. The chain joins TRBV19 to TRBJ1-2; 7 bases map to TRBD1. The DNA for the CDR3 is TGTGCCAGTAGTGAGACAGGGAGCTATGGCTACACCTTC. It encodes CASSETGSYGYTF.